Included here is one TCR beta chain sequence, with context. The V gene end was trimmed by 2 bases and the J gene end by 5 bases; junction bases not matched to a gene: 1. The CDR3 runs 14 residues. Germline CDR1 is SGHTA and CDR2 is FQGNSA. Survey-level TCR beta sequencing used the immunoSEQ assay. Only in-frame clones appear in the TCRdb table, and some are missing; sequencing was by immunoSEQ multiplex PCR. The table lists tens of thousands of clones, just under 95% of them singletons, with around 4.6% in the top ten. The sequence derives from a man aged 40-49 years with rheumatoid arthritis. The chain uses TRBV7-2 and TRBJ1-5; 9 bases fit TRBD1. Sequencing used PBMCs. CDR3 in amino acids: CASSLRDRDQPQHF. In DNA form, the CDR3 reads TGTGCCAGCAGCTTACGGGACAGGGATCAGCCCCAGCATTTT.